This T cell receptor beta chain was profiled in a study of T cells in Graves' hyperthyroidism and ophthalmopathy. Looking at the study overall: Peripheral blood was secured at the point of initial diagnosis, before any treatment. Study-wide points: Before onset, ophthalmopathy was predicted by the model a median around 6 months earlier.

Germline CDR1 is SNHLY and CDR2 is FYNNEI. The CDR3 extends over 17 amino acids. With 7 bases removed from V and 3 bases from J, the gap between germline ends came to 24 bases. On this clonotype itself: Its antigen is still unknown.

Amplification targeted TCR beta CDR3 regions from RNA transcripts. The study used the HTBI primer set for a first-round RT-PCR of the TCR CDR3. One entry per CDR3 protein, called by TCRdb with MiXCR from the multiplex PCR reads. The table has roughly 740,000 distinct CDR3 sequences, 16% seen once. PBMCs came from more than 9.5 ml fresh peripheral blood. What was sequenced was blood. The chain recombines TRBV2 with TRBJ1-1; a possible D gene is TRBD1 (5 bases). This sequence originates from a man aged 18 to 29 with Graves' hyperthyroidism. The CDR3 DNA follows: TGTGCCAGCATTTCGGATAGAGGGCCCCTAGGGGACACTGAAGCTTTCTTT. Amino acids: CASISDRGPLGDTEAFF. Variable domain in full (rest from reference TRBV2 and TRBJ1-1): EPEVTQTPSHQVTQMGQEVILRCVPISNHLYFYWYRQILGQKVEFLVSFYNNEISEKSEIFDDQFSVERPDGSNFTLKIRSTKLEDSAMYFCASISDRGPLGDTEAFFGQGTRLTVV.